The clone carrying this T cell receptor beta chain was seen at least ten times. Its antigen remains unknown. The sample originates from a study of T cells in Graves' hyperthyroidism and ophthalmopathy. Study at large: Prior to any treatment, at the point of initial diagnosis, peripheral blood was collected. General study points: Most thyroid clonotypes that were expanded above 0.001 also turned up in blood.

The CDR3 extends over 13 amino acids. Trimming shortened V by 2 bases and J by 2 bases, and 8 bases separated the two germline ends. CDR1 is GTSNPN and CDR2 is SVGIG in the germline V gene (reference sequence). Using RNA transcripts as the source, TCR beta CDR3 regions were amplified. The HTBI primer set was used in a first-round RT-PCR of the TCR CDR3. TCRdb reprocessed the multiplex PCR reads via MiXCR and lists one record per CDR3 protein. The sample holds roughly 740,000 distinct CDR3 sequences; approximately 16% are singletons and the top ten take under 8.5%. The rearrangement joins TRBV30 to TRBJ2-3; D not certain. The specimen sequenced was blood. The TCR sequence derives from a man aged 18 to 30 with Graves' hyperthyroidism. CDR3 coding DNA: TGTGCCTGGAGTAACGGGCACACAGATACGCAGTATTTT. This sequence encodes CAWSNGHTDTQYF. The whole variable domain, filled in from reference TRBV30 and TRBJ2-3, reads SQTIHQWPATLVQPVGSPLSLECTVEGTSNPNLYWYRQAAGRGLQLLFYSVGIGQISSEVPQNLSASRPQDRQFILSSKKLLLSDSGFYLCAWSNGHTDTQYFGPGTRLTVL.